The 2 T cell receptor beta chains reported below all come from one sample, sequenced in a study of blood T cell repertoires in COVID-19. Libraries were prepared by immunoSEQ multiplex PCR; TCRdb keeps only in-frame clonotypes and omits some of them. The sample records a few hundred thousand clones, 85% being singletons. Sequencing input: PBMCs or T cells enriched from blood (not recorded which). The source is a woman between 45 and 65 years old who had recovered from COVID-19.

The J gene is TRBJ1-4, the V gene TRBV28, with D hard to call. This CDR3 spans 12 amino acids. The V gene lost 7 bases and the J gene lost 0 bases, with 3 bases spanning the gap. In germline, CDR1 is MDHEN, CDR2 SYDVKM. CDR3 nucleotide sequence: TGTGCCAGCACAGCAACTAATGAAAAACTGTTTTTT. Its translation: CASTATNEKLFF.

The chain combines TRBV6-6 with TRBJ2-4, with 7 bases aligning to TRBD2. This CDR3 spans 14 amino acids. Germline lookup yields CDR1 MNHNY and CDR2 SVGAGI (reference sequence). Trimming at V came to 4 bases and at J to 6 bases, leaving 6 bases not matched to a gene. CDR3 sequence reads: CASSSVGGGNIQYF. CDR3 in DNA: TGTGCCAGCAGTTCGGTGGGGGGGGGAAACATTCAGTACTTC.